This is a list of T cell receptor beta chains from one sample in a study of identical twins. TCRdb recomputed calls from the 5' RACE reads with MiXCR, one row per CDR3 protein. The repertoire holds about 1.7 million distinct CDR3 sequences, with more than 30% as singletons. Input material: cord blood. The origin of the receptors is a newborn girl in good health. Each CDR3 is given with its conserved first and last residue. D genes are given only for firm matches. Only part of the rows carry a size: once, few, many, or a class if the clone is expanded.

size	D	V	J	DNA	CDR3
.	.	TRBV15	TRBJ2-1	TGTGCCACCAGCAGAGTAGCAAACTCCTACAATGAGCAGTTCTTC	CATSRVANSYNEQFF
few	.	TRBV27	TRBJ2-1	TGTGCCAGCAGTTCCGAGACGGTCCCCAATGAGCAGTTCTTC	CASSSETVPNEQFF
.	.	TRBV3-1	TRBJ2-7	TGTGCCAGCAGCCAGACCGGACAGCACTACGAGCAGTACTTC	CASSQTGQHYEQYF
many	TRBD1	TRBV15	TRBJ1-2	TGTGCCACCAGCAGAGAGCAGGGACAGAACTATGGCTACACCTTC	CATSREQGQNYGYTF
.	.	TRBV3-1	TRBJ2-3	TGTGCCAGCAGCCCCAGGCCGGGGGTAAGCACAGATACGCAGTATTTT	CASSPRPGVSTDTQYF
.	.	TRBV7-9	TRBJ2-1	TGTGCCAGCGGCACAGGGGACTTGCTGTATAATGAGCAGTTCTTC	CASGTGDLLYNEQFF
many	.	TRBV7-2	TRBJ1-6	TGTGCCAGCAGCAAATATAATTCACCCCTCCACTTT	CASSKYNSPLHF
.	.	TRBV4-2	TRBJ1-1	TGTGCCAGCAGCCACGAGGGGCACACTGAAGCTTTCTTT	CASSHEGHTEAFF
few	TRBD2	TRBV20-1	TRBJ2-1	TGCAGTGCTAGTAGCCTAGCGGCTGACAATGAGCAGTTCTTC	CSASSLAADNEQFF
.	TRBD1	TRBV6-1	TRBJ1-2	TGTGCCAGCAGTGTCACAGGGGGCGACTATGGCTACACCTTC	CASSVTGGDYGYTF
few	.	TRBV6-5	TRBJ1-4	TGTGCCAGCAGTTACCACAGGGCAGGTGAAAAACTGTTTTTT	CASSYHRAGEKLFF
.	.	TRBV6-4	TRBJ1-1	TGTGCCAGCAGTGACACAAGGAGCACTGAAGCTTTCTTT	CASSDTRSTEAFF
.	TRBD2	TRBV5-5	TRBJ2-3	TGTGCCAGCAGACGGACTAGCGGGGGGTTTACGCAGTATTTT	CASRRTSGGFTQYF
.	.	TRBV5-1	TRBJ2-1	TGCGCCAGCAGCTTGGTAGGTCAGCACTCCTACAATGAGCAGTTCTTC	CASSLVGQHSYNEQFF
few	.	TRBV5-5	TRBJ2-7	TGTGCCAGCAGCTTGGGACGTGGGAGAAACTACGAGCAGTACTTC	CASSLGRGRNYEQYF
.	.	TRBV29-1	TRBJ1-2	TGCAGCGTTGAAACGATACTTTTTCGGGATGGCTACACCTTC	CSVETILFRDGYTF
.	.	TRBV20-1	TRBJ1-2	TGCAGTGCTAGAGATCGCATGACCTATGGCTACACCTTC	CSARDRMTYGYTF
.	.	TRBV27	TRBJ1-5	TGTGCCAGCAGTTTATCCCACAATCAGCCCCAGCATTTT	CASSLSHNQPQHF
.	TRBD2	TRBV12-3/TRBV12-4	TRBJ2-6	TGTGCCAGCAGCCCCACGACTCTAGCGGGGAGCTCTGGGGCCAACGTCCTGACTTTC	CASSPTTLAGSSGANVLTF
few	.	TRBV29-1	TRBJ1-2	TGCAGCGTAACCCCCTTGAGGGGGGCGGGCGGCTACACCTTC	CSVTPLRGAGGYTF
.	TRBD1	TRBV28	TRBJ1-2	TGTGCCAGCAGATACAGGGGGCGAGCTAACTATGGCTACACCTTC	CASRYRGRANYGYTF
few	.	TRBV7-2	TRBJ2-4	TGTGCCAGCAGCTTAGTGGCGGCGGACATTCAGTACTTC	CASSLVAADIQYF
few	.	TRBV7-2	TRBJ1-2	TGTGCCAGCAGCCCCCATATGGGAGGCTACACCTTC	CASSPHMGGYTF
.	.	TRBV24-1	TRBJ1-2	TGTGCCACCAGTGATTTGGGGGTGAACTATGGCTACACCTTC	CATSDLGVNYGYTF
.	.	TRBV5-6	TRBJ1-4	TGTGCCAGCAGCTTGGAAGGCGGCCGAGAAAAACTGTTTTTT	CASSLEGGREKLFF
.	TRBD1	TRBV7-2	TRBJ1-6	TGTGCCAGCAGCTTAGCGACAGGGCCTTCACCCCCCCACTTT	CASSLATGPSPPHF
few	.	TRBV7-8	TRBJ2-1	TGTGCCAGCAGCTTAGTAACGGCCAGCTCCTACAATGAGCAGTTCTTC	CASSLVTASSYNEQFF
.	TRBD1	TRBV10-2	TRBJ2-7	TGCGCCAGCAGTGAGTCGGCAGGGGGATTCTACGAGCAGTACTTC	CASSESAGGFYEQYF
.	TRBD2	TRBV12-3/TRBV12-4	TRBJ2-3	TGTGCCAGCAGTCTCCGGACTAGCGGCACAGATGCGCAGTATTTT	CASSLRTSGTDAQYF
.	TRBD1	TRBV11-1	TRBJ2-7	TGTACCAGCAGCTCATTTGACAGGGGTTACGAGCAGTACTTC	CTSSSFDRGYEQYF
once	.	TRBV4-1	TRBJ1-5	TGCGCCAGCAGCCAAGATGGGGCAGGGGGCAATCAGCCCCAGCATTTT	CASSQDGAGGNQPQHF
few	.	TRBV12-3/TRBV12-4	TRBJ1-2	TGTGCCAGCAACCCCCCAGGGACCCCCTATGGCTACACCTTC	CASNPPGTPYGYTF
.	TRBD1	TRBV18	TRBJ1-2	TGTGCCAGCTCACCTCAGGGGGGCGATGGCTACACCTTC	CASSPQGGDGYTF
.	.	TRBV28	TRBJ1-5	TGTGCCAGCAGTCCGGAGCTTAGCAATCAGCCCCAGCATTTT	CASSPELSNQPQHF
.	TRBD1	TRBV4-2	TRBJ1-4	TGTGCCAGCAGCCAAGGGGGACAGCCTAATGAAAAACTGTTTTTT	CASSQGGQPNEKLFF
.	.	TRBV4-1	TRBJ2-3	TGCGCCAGCAGCCCTTCCCCTAGCGGCACAGATACGCAGTATTTT	CASSPSPSGTDTQYF
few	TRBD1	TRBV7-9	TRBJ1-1	TGTGCCAGCAGCCCTTGGACAGGGGGGCTGAGAGCTTTCTTT	CASSPWTGGLRAFF
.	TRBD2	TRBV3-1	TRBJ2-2	TGTGCCAGCACCTTACTAGCGGGGGGGACCGGGGAGCTGTTTTTT	CASTLLAGGTGELFF
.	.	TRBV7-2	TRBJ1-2	TGTGCCAGCAGCGGGACCTGGGGCGACTATGGCTACACCTTC	CASSGTWGDYGYTF
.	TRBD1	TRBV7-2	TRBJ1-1	TGTGCCAGCAGCTTAGTAGGACGTCGCAGGGGGCGCACTGAAGCTTTCTTT	CASSLVGRRRGRTEAFF
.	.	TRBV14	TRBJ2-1	TGTGCCAGCAGCCAAGTATCCGGGCCCTTGAGGCAGTTCTTC	CASSQVSGPLRQFF
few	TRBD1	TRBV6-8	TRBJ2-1	TGTGCCAGCAGCCAAAGGGACAGGGACTACAATGAGCAGTTCTTC	CASSQRDRDYNEQFF
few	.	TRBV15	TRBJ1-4	TGTGCCACCAGCAGAAATGAAAAACTGTTTTTT	CATSRNEKLFF
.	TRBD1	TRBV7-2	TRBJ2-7	TGTGCCAGCAGCATAGGGACAGCTTCCGAGCAGTACTTC	CASSIGTASEQYF
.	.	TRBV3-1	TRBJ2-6	TGTGCCAGCAGCCAAGAGGGAGTTGGTAGAACTTCTGGGGCCAACGTCCTGACTTTC	CASSQEGVGRTSGANVLTF
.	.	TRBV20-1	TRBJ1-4	TGCAGTGCTAGAGCCCCCGACAGGTCTGGTGAAAAACTGTTTTTT	CSARAPDRSGEKLFF
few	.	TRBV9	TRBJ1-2	TGTGCCAGCAGCGTAAGGGAAGGGCCGGGGGATGGCTACACCTTC	CASSVREGPGDGYTF
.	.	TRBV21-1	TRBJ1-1	TGTGCCAGCAGCAAAGGGTACACGGGACGAAGGAACACTGAAGCTTTCTTT	CASSKGYTGRRNTEAFF
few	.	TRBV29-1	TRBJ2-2	TGCAGCGTTGGAGACGGCAACACCGGGGAGCTGTTTTTT	CSVGDGNTGELFF
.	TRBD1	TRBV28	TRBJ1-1	TGTGCCAGCAGCGAGACAGGGCGACGACAAGCTTTCTTT	CASSETGRRQAFF
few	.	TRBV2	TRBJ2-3	TGTGCCAGCAGTGCCCTTAGTAATATGGCAGATACGCAGTATTTT	CASSALSNMADTQYF
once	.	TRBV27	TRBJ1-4	TGTGCCAGCAGTTTTCTTAGCTTTGAAAAACTGTTTTTT	CASSFLSFEKLFF
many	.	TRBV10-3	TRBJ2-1	TGTGCCATCAGTGAGGAGGTTTCCTACAATGAGCAGTTCTTC	CAISEEVSYNEQFF